The present T cell receptor beta chain was sequenced within a study of T-cell reconstitution after alpha-beta-depleted transplantation in children. The length of the CDR3 is 13 residues. The V end was cut by 0 bases, the J end by 2 bases, with 4 bases between. The TCRbeta library was prepared with unique molecular identifiers. TCRdb re-called the PCR reads through MiXCR, storing one row per CDR3 protein. The table lists roughly 170,000 distinct CDR3 sequences, about 6.4% of them singletons. In this sample, this clonotype turned up many times. This specimen was PBMCs from the stem cell graft donor, taken from the stem cell graft. The origin of this receptor is a human donor who donated a stem cell graft to a child with Wiskott-Aldrich syndrome. The chain employs TRBV12-3 or TRBV12-4 and TRBJ1-1, with D unclear. The CDR3 region is CASSLAVNTEAFF. The CDR3 region has the DNA TGTGCCAGCAGTTTAGCGGTAAACACTGAAGCTTTCTTT.